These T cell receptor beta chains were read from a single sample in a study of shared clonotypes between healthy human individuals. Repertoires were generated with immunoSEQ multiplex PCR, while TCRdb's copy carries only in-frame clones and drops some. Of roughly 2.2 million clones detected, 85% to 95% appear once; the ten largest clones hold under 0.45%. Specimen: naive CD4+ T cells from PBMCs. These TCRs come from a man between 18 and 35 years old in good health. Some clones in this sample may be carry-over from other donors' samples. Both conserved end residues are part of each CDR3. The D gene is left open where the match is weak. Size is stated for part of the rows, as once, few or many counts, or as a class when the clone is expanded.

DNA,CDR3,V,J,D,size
TGTGCCAGCAGTTACAGCTATGGCTACACCTTC,CASSYSYGYTF,TRBV6-1,TRBJ1-2,.,.
TGCAGTGCTGATCCCTACGAGCAGTACTTC,CSADPYEQYF,TRBV20-1,TRBJ2-7,.,.
TGCGCCAGCAGCCAATTCGGACTAGCGGGATGGAACGAGCAGTACTTC,CASSQFGLAGWNEQYF,TRBV4-3,TRBJ2-7,TRBD2,.
TGTGCCAGCAGTTTGGGCAGGAACTATGGCTACACCTTC,CASSLGRNYGYTF,TRBV28,TRBJ1-2,.,.
TGTGCCAGCAGCTTACGTCGGGGGACTGAAGCTTTCTTT,CASSLRRGTEAFF,TRBV7-2,TRBJ1-1,.,.
TGTGCCAGCAGCTGGTGGGGGAATGAGCAGTTCTTC,CASSWWGNEQFF,TRBV7-6,TRBJ2-1,.,.
TGTGCCAGCAGCCCGCGCACCGAGCAGTACTTC,CASSPRTEQYF,TRBV7-2,TRBJ2-7,.,.
TGCGCCAGCAGCTGGGCCGGGACTAGCGACTCCTACAATGAGCAGTTCTTC,CASSWAGTSDSYNEQFF,TRBV4-1,TRBJ2-1,TRBD2,.
TGTGCCATCACCTCGGACAGGCCTGAAGCTTTCTTT,CAITSDRPEAFF,TRBV10-3,TRBJ1-1,TRBD1,.
TGTGCCAGCAGCCCCGGGGGGAACTATGGCTACACCTTC,CASSPGGNYGYTF,TRBV9,TRBJ1-2,.,.
TGTGCCAGCAGCATGGGAGGGGGGAGGCATTATGGCTACACCTTC,CASSMGGGRHYGYTF,TRBV28,TRBJ1-2,.,.
TGTGCCAGCAGCCCCACCCCTAGCGGGAGTCGATACGAGCAGTACTTC,CASSPTPSGSRYEQYF,TRBV7-9,TRBJ2-7,TRBD2,.
TGTGCCAGCAGCCTTACAGGGGGACCGACTGAAGCTTTCTTT,CASSLTGGPTEAFF,TRBV7-3,TRBJ1-1,TRBD1,.
TGTGCCAGCAGCTTAAGACAGATGAACACCGGGGAGCTGTTTTTT,CASSLRQMNTGELFF,TRBV7-2,TRBJ2-2,.,.
TGTGCCAGCACCCCTGGCGGGAGCTACAATGAGCAGTTCTTC,CASTPGGSYNEQFF,TRBV6-1,TRBJ2-1,TRBD2,.
TGTGCCAGCAGCGTAGGGGCGCGGTTAGCCACAGATACGCAGTATTTT,CASSVGARLATDTQYF,TRBV9,TRBJ2-3,.,.
TGCGCCAGCAGTCCCTCGAACTCGGTCGAGCAGTACTTC,CASSPSNSVEQYF,TRBV10-1,TRBJ2-7,.,.
TGTGCCAGCAGTCGACAGGGGGCGGCCGGGTACTTC,CASSRQGAAGYF,TRBV28,TRBJ2-4,TRBD1,.
TGTGCCAGCAGTGAATTAGGGCAGGGCAATCAGCCCCAGCATTTT,CASSELGQGNQPQHF,TRBV6-1,TRBJ1-5,.,.
TGCGCCAGCAGCCAAGGGATAGCTTGGCGGGAGGGTAGGGCAGATACGCAGTATTTT,CASSQGIAWREGRADTQYF,TRBV4-3,TRBJ2-3,TRBD2,.
TGTGCCAGCAGCACGACAAACTATGGCTACACCTTC,CASSTTNYGYTF,TRBV7-9,TRBJ1-2,.,.
TGTGCCAGCAGTTTGGGCAGGGGGTCCACTGAAGCTTTCTTT,CASSLGRGSTEAFF,TRBV6-5,TRBJ1-1,TRBD1,.
TGCGCCAGCAGCTGGGGGGGATCGGATCAGCCCCAGCATTTT,CASSWGGSDQPQHF,TRBV5-1,TRBJ1-5,.,.
TGTGCCAGTACGCACGTGGGTGCTTCCGGACAGCCCCAGCATTTT,CASTHVGASGQPQHF,TRBV19,TRBJ1-5,.,.
TGTGCCAGCAGCAGGGGACAGCAAGAGACCCAGTACTTC,CASSRGQQETQYF,TRBV5-4,TRBJ2-5,TRBD1,.
TGTGCCAGCAGTGAAGTAGGGACAGGGGTATGGGAGCAGTACTTC,CASSEVGTGVWEQYF,TRBV6-1,TRBJ2-7,TRBD1,.
TGTGCCAGCAGGGACATCATGGCAGGGGGTGGCTACACCTTC,CASRDIMAGGGYTF,TRBV6-1,TRBJ1-2,TRBD1,.
TGTGCCAGCAGCGCTAGGGGGCGAACAGGCGGCGAGCAGTACTTC,CASSARGRTGGEQYF,TRBV2,TRBJ2-7,TRBD1,.
TGTGCCAGCAGATCACGACAGGGGGCGGGAGAGACCCAGTACTTC,CASRSRQGAGETQYF,TRBV5-4,TRBJ2-5,TRBD1,.
TGCGCCAGCAGCGTAGGGACTAGCGGGAGAAGAGGGGACAATGAGCAGTTCTTC,CASSVGTSGRRGDNEQFF,TRBV5-1,TRBJ2-1,TRBD2,.
TGTGCCAGCAGCTTGGGCTCGGGAGCCCCATACGAGCAGTACTTC,CASSLGSGAPYEQYF,TRBV5-4,TRBJ2-7,.,once